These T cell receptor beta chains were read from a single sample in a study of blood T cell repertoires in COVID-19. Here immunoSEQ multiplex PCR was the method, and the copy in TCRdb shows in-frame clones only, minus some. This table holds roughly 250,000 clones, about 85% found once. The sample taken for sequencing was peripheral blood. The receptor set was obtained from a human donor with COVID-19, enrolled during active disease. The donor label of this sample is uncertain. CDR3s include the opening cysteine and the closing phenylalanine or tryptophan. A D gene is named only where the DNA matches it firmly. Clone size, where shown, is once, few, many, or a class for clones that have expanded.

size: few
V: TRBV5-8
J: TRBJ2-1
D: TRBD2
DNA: TGTGCCAGCAGCACCGGGACTAGCGTCGCAGGTGAGCAGTTCTTC
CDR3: CASSTGTSVAGEQFF

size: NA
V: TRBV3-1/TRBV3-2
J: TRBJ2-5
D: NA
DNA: TGTGCCAGCAGCCAAGTGGGTAGCGGTTCCCAAAAACAAGAGACCCAGTACTTC
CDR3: CASSQVGSGSQKQETQYF

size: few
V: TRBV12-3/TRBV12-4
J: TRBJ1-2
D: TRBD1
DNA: TGTGCCAGCAGTTCGCGGACAGGGAGCTACACCTTC
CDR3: CASSSRTGSYTF

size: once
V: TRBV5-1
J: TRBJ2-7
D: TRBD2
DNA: TGCGCCAGCAGCGTGACTAGCGGGCCTATCTCCTACGAGCAGTACTTC
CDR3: CASSVTSGPISYEQYF

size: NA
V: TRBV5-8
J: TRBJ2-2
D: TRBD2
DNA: TGTGCCAGCAGCTTAACCGGGACTAGCGGGAGGCAAACCGGGGAGCTGTTTTTT
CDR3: CASSLTGTSGRQTGELFF

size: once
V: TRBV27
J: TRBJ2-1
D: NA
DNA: TGTGCCAGCAGTTTACTAGGGGCCTACAATGAGCAGTTCTTC
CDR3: CASSLLGAYNEQFF

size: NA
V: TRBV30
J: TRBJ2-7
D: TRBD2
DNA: TGTGCTTGGAGTGCCAGACTAGCGGGAGGTGGCGAGCAGTACTTC
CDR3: CAWSARLAGGGEQYF

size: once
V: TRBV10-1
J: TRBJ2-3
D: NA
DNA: TGCGCCAGCAGTGACAGGACAGCCACAGATACGCAGTATTTT
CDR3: CASSDRTATDTQYF

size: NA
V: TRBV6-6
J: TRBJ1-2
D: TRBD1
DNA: TGTGCCAGCAGTTCCGGGACAGGGACTAACTATGGCTACACCTTC
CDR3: CASSSGTGTNYGYTF

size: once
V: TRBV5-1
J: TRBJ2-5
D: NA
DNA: TGCGCCAGCAGCTTCTACCGGGACCAAGAGACCCAGTACTTC
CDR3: CASSFYRDQETQYF

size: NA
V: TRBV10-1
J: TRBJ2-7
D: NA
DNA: TGCGCCAGCAGTGTTTTATATCACGGGACTTCTCAGTACTTC
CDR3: CASSVLYHGTSQYF

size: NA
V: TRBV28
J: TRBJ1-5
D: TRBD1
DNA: TGTGCCAGCAGCTCCCTGGGGACAGCAGCCTATCAGCCCCAGCATTTT
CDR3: CASSSLGTAAYQPQHF

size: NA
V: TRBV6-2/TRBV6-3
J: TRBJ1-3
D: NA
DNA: TGTGCCAGCAGTTACGGAGGAGCTGGAAACACCATATATTTT
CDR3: CASSYGGAGNTIYF

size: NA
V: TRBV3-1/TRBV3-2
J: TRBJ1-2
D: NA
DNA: TGTGCCAGCAGCCCCCAGGCGGCGGGGGGCGGCTACACCTTC
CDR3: CASSPQAAGGGYTF

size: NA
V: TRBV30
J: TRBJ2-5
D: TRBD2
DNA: TGTGCCTGGAGTCGGCGGGAGAAGGAGACCCAGTACTTC
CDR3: CAWSRREKETQYF

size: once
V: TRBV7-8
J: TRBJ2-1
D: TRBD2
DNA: TGTGCCAGCAGCTTAGCGATTACGACGGGAGGTAAAGACAATGAGCAGTTCTTC
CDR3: CASSLAITTGGKDNEQFF

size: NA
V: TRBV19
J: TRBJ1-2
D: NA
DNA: TGTGCCAGTAGTATTTCTGCAGGGACTACTCTAGGCTATGGCTACACCTTC
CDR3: CASSISAGTTLGYGYTF